This T cell receptor (beta chain) came from a study of PD-1 blockade in mismatch repair-deficient tumors. PCR or immunohistochemistry showed mismatch repair deficiency in every enrolled patient. Assay: immunoSEQ multiplex PCR; the TCRdb copy retains only in-frame clones and omits some. The table includes 90,000 to 120,000 clones, approximately 80% detected once. Findings and caveats of the study: Rapid post-treatment expansion, then contraction, generally preceding radiologic response, marked tumor-resident clones.

Note on this clone: What it binds is not known.

Germline CDR1 and CDR2: KGHSH and LQKENI. The CDR3 consists of 15 residues. The V end was cut by 0 bases, the J end by 7 bases, with 13 bases between. This specimen was peripheral blood, taken approximately 36 weeks after starting pembrolizumab. This clonotype originated in an adult with mismatch repair-deficient cancer. This chain joins TRBV18 and TRBJ2-1, with D possibly matching TRBD2 (5 bases). This CDR3 is CASSPPGRTGNEQFF. Written as DNA, the CDR3 is TGTGCCAGCTCACCACCGGGTCGGACTGGGAATGAGCAGTTCTTC.